This passage covers 7 T cell receptor beta chains from one sample sequenced in a study of T cells in Graves' hyperthyroidism and ophthalmopathy. The source material, RNA transcripts, was used to amplify TCR beta CDR3 regions. Primed by the HTBI set, a first-round RT-PCR was run on the TCR CDR3. One entry per CDR3 protein, called by TCRdb with MiXCR from the multiplex PCR reads. This table holds about 290,000 distinct CDR3 sequences, roughly 14% found once. The material sequenced was blood. The receptors originated from a woman in her 30s with Graves' hyperthyroidism that later progressed to Graves' ophthalmopathy.

As to this clonotype: The junction shows a germline mismatch at one end, possibly a read error. V usage is TRBV7-7 and J usage is TRBJ2-2; D ambiguous. Germline-derived CDR1 and CDR2 are SSHAT and FNYEAQ (reference sequence). This CDR3 is 17 amino acids long. CDR3 DNA: TGTGCTAGCAGCTTGGGCAGATCCAAAACGAACACCGGGGAGCTGTTTTTT. Protein sequence: CASSLGRSKTNTGELFF.

This clonotype was recorded many times. V gene TRBV27 combines with J gene TRBJ2-7, with D possibly TRBD1 on 5 matching bases. Germline V gives CDR1 MNHEY, CDR2 SMNVEV (reference sequence). V was shortened by 7 bases and J by 2 bases, with 18 bases between the two germline ends. This CDR3 has 15 amino acids. CDR3 bases: TGTGCCAGCACCTCCTCACAGGTCCATGCCTACGAGCAGTACTTC. Amino acids: CASTSSQVHAYEQYF.

This clonotype was seen a single time. The gene calls are TRBV6-2 or TRBV6-3 and TRBJ1-1; 10 bases align to TRBD1. The CDR3 contains 12 residues. The germline V gene encodes CDR1 MNHEY and CDR2 SVGEGT. The ends lost 6 bases at V and 9 bases at J; junction bases unmatched: 4. The CDR3 DNA follows: TGTGCCAGCAGGGACAGGGGGTCGAAAGCTTTCTTT. It codes for CASRDRGSKAFF.

This clonotype was detected only once. The chain joins TRBV5-6 to TRBJ2-7; D is perhaps TRBD2 (6 bases). The germline CDR1 and CDR2 sequences are SGHDT and YYEEEE. V lost 1 base and J lost 9, with 11 bases in between. The CDR3 extends over 12 amino acids. CDR3 sequence reads: CASSLTSNGQYF. Written as DNA, the CDR3 is TGTGCCAGCAGCTTGACTAGCAACGGGCAGTACTTC.

This clonotype was seen only a few times. V and J are TRBV19 and TRBJ2-7; 9 bases map to TRBD2. CDR1 is LNHDA, CDR2 SQIVND, per germline (reference sequence). CDR3 length equals 15 residues. J gave up 6 bases and V 6 bases, and 12 bases lay outside the gene matches. The CDR3 DNA reads TGTGCCAGTAGATCGGGGACTAGCCTTTTGTCCGAGCAGTACTTC. Translating gives CASRSGTSLLSEQYF.

CDR3 bases: TGCGCCAGCAGCCAAGGGGTTACTAGCGGGAGGGCCTATGAGCAGTTCTTC. This sequence encodes CASSQGVTSGRAYEQFF. The chain uses TRBV4-1 and TRBJ2-1; 13 nucleotides match TRBD2. After removal of 1 base from V and 8 bases from J, the junction contained 8 bases not matched to a gene. The CDR3 extends over 17 amino acids. CDR1 is MGHRA, CDR2 YSYEKL, per germline.

This clonotype was counted many times. This chain uses TRBV9 with TRBJ2-2; the D gene is possibly TRBD2 (6 bases). Germline V gene data show CDR1 as SGDLS and CDR2 as YYNGEE. The CDR3 loop spans 18 amino acids. With 4 bases removed from V and 4 bases from J, the gap between germline ends came to 23 bases. CDR3 residues: CASSQPRDGGAGTGELFF. Here the CDR3 DNA reads TGTGCCAGCAGCCAGCCCAGAGATGGGGGAGCGGGCACCGGGGAGCTGTTTTTT.